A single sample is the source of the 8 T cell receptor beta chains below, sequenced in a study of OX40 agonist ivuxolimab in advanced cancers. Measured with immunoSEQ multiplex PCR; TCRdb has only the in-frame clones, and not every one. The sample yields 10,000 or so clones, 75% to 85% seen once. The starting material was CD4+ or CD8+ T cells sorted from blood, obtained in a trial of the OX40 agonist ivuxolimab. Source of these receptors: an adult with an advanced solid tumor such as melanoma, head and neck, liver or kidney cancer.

The CDR3 DNA reads TGTGCCAGCAGTTGGGCCGGGGAGAAGAATGAGCAGTTCTTC. Translated, it gives CASSWAGEKNEQFF. This chain uses TRBV6-5 with TRBJ2-1; a possible D gene is TRBD2 (5 bases). CDR1 is MNHEY and CDR2 is SVGAGI in the germline V gene. Trimming left V 4 bases short and J 7 bases short, with 14 bases between. The CDR3 extends over 14 amino acids.

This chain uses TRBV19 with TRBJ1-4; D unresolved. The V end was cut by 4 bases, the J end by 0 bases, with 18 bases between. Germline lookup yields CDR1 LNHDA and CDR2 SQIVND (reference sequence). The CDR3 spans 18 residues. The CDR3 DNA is TGTGCCAGTAGTAGCCTCCCGGCATGGGGTCCAACTAATGAAAAACTGTTTTTT. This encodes CASSSLPAWGPTNEKLFF.

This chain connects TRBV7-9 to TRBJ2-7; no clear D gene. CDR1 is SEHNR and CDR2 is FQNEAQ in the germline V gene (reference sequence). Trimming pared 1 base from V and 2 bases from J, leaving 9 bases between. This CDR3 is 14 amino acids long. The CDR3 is CASSLGHTTYEQYF. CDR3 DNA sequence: TGTGCCAGCAGCTTAGGACATACTACCTACGAGCAGTACTTC.

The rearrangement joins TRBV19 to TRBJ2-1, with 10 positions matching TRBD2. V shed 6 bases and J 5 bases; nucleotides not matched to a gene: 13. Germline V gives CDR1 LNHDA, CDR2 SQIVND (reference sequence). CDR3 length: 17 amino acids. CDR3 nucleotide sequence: TGTGCCAGTAGCCGGGTCCCCGGGACTAGCGAGAACAATGAGCAGTTCTTC. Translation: CASSRVPGTSENNEQFF.

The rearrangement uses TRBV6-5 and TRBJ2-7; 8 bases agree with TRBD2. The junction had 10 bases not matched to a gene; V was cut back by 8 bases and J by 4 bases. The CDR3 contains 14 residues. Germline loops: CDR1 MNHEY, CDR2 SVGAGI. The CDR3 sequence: CASHMEASGYEQYF. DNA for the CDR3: TGTGCCAGCCATATGGAGGCTAGCGGGTACGAGCAGTACTTC.

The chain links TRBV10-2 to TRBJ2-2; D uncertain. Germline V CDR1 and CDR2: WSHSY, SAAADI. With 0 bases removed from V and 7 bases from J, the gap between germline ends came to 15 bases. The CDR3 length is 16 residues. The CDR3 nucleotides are TGCGCCAGCAGTGAGTCAATTAGCCAGCCCCTCGGGGAGCTGTTTTTT. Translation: CASSESISQPLGELFF.

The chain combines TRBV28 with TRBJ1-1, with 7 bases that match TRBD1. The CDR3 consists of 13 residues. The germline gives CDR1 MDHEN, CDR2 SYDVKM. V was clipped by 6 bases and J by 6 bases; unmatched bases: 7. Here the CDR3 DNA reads TGTGCCAGCAGCCCTGGGACAGTCTCTGAAGCTTTCTTT. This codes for CASSPGTVSEAFF. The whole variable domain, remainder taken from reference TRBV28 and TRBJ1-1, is DVKVTQSSRYLVKRTGEKVFLECVQDMDHENMFWYRQDPGLGLRLIYFSYDVKMKEKGDIPEGYSVSREKKERFSLILESASTNQTSMYLCASSPGTVSEAFFGQGTRLTVV.

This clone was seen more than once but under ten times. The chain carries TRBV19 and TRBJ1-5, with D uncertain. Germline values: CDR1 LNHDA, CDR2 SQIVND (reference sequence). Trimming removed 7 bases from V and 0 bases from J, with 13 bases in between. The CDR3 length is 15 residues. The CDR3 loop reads CASNSRHGSNQPQHF. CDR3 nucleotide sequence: TGTGCCAGTAACTCCAGGCATGGTAGCAATCAGCCCCAGCATTTT. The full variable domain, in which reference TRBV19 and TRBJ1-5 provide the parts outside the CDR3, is DGGITQSPKYLFRKEGQNVTLSCEQNLNHDAMYWYRQDPGQGLRLIYYSQIVNDFQKGDIAEGYSVSREKKESFPLTVTSAQKNPTAFYLCASNSRHGSNQPQHFGDGTRLSIL.